This section outlines one T cell receptor beta chain sequence together with its context. Its antigen is unidentified. CDR3 length: 15 amino acids. The V gene's germline CDR1 is SGHRS and CDR2 YFSETQ. The V end lost 3 bases, the J end lost 4 bases, and 13 bases lay between the germline ends. The sample is drawn from a study of cytotoxic CD8 clonotypes in ibrutinib-treated CLL. Study-level points and caveats: Higher circulating CD8+ T-cell counts strongly accompanied higher baseline clonality, above age-matched healthy donors.

Clones were read by immunoSEQ multiplex PCR, and TCRdb kept only the in-frame ones, dropping some. This sample has under 300,000 clones, with roughly 70% found just once. The rearrangement joins TRBV5-1 to TRBJ2-2, with D maybe TRBD1 (7 bases). The clonotype originates from a human donor with chronic lymphocytic leukemia. Sequences were derived from PBMCs, sampled after 24 months of ibrutinib treatment. Here the CDR3 reads CASSSPGGGTGELFF. DNA of the CDR3: TGCGCCAGCAGCTCCCCAGGGGGAGGCACCGGGGAGCTGTTTTTT.